Following are 28 T cell receptor beta chains from one sample sequenced in a study of shared clonotypes between healthy human individuals. Using immunoSEQ multiplex PCR, the repertoire was profiled, and TCRdb retains in-frame clones only, with some absent. The profile shows about 580,000 clones, 95% to 98% of them singletons. Naive CD8 populations comprised CD45RO-negative cells positively selected for CCR7, excluding terminally differentiated effector memory CD45RA+ cells. The sample consisted of naive CD8+ T cells sorted from blood. Receptors originate from a man younger than 40 in good health.

The chain links TRBV5-8 to TRBJ2-1; 10 bases fit TRBD2. Germline CDR1 and CDR2: SGHTS and YDEGEE. The CDR3 length is 15 residues. J gave up 2 bases and V 5 bases, and 4 bases lay outside the gene matches. The CDR3: CASSPSGSPYNEQFF. The CDR3 DNA is TGTGCCAGCAGTCCTAGCGGGAGCCCCTACAATGAGCAGTTCTTC.

As to this clone: The same CDR3 can be traced to other DNA sequences in this sample. The V gene is TRBV6-6, the J gene TRBJ2-7, with D possibly TRBD2 on 6 matching bases. CDR1 and CDR2 from the germline V gene are MNHNY and SVGAGI (reference sequence). V lost 3 bases, J lost 4 bases, and 10 bases lay in between. The CDR3 contains 13 residues. The CDR3 DNA reads as TGTGCCAGCAGTTATACGGGGGATTACGAGCAGTACTTC. Encoded protein: CASSYTGDYEQYF.

The rearrangement links TRBV4-1 to TRBJ1-5; tentatively, D is TRBD1 (6 bases). This CDR3 comprises 18 residues. V gave up 2 bases and J gave up 5 bases, with 22 bases separating them. CDR1 MGHRA and CDR2 YSYEKL come from the germline V gene. CDR3 amino acids: CASSQLENRAPQDQPQHF. The DNA of the CDR3 is TGCGCCAGCAGCCAACTGGAGAACAGGGCTCCTCAAGATCAGCCCCAGCATTTT.

J is TRBJ1-4 and V is TRBV6-4; 7 bases agree with TRBD1. The V segment lost 7 bases and the J segment 5 bases; nucleotides outside the gene matches: 10. The CDR3 runs to 15 residues. Germline V CDR1 and CDR2: MRHNA, SNTAGT. The CDR3 nucleotides are TGTGCCAGCATCCCAACGACAGGGTACAATGAAAAACTGTTTTTT. Translated, it gives CASIPTTGYNEKLFF.

The genes are TRBV5-1 and TRBJ2-7, with 7 bases aligning to TRBD1. The CDR3 loop spans 14 amino acids. V gave up 5 bases and J gave up 1 base; unmatched junction bases: 6. The germline gives CDR1 SGHRS, CDR2 YFSETQ. Written as DNA, the CDR3 is TGCGCCAGCAGGAACCGGGACAGTTCCTACGAGCAGTACTTC. It specifies CASRNRDSSYEQYF. The variable domain in full, completed from reference TRBV5-1 and TRBJ2-7, reads KAGVTQTPRYLIKTRGQQVTLSCSPISGHRSVSWYQQTPGQGLQFLFEYFSETQRNKGNFPGRFSGRQFSNSRSEMNVSTLELGDSALYLCASRNRDSSYEQYFGPGTRLTVT.

This clone was observed once. The rearrangement uses TRBV6-1 and TRBJ2-7; 14 bases agree with TRBD2. Looked up from germline, CDR1 is MNHNS and CDR2 is SASEGT. This CDR3 is 16 amino acids long. With V trimmed by 4 bases and J by 3 bases, 5 bases remained unmatched. Here the CDR3 reads CASSVGLAGAGYEQYF. The CDR3 nucleotides read TGTGCCAGCAGTGTGGGACTAGCGGGAGCGGGCTACGAGCAGTACTTC.

The J gene is TRBJ2-1, the V gene TRBV25-1; 8 bases fit TRBD2. Germline trimming cut 6 bases from V and 2 bases from J; bases unmatched to any gene: 3. The CDR3 loop spans 14 amino acids. The germline CDR1 and CDR2 sequences are MGHDK and SYGVNS. The CDR3 loop reads CASRSGRPYNEQFF. The DNA for the CDR3 is TGTGCCAGCAGAAGCGGGAGACCCTACAATGAGCAGTTCTTC.

This chain joins TRBV7-6 and TRBJ2-5; 7 nucleotides line up with TRBD1. The trim removed 5 bases at V and 4 bases at J, leaving 4 bases unmatched. Germline V gene sequence: CDR1 SGHVS, CDR2 FNYEAQ. The CDR3 contains 13 residues. The CDR3 protein is CASSIWTGETQYF. In DNA form, the CDR3 reads TGTGCCAGCAGCATTTGGACAGGAGAGACCCAGTACTTC. The whole variable domain, filled in from reference TRBV7-6 and TRBJ2-5, reads GAGVSQSPRYKVTKRGQDVALRCDPISGHVSLYWYRQALGQGPEFLTYFNYEAQQDKSGLPNDRFSAERPEGSISTLTIQRTEQRDSAMYRCASSIWTGETQYFGPGTRLLVL.

The J gene is TRBJ2-7, the V gene TRBV28; the D gene is possibly TRBD2 (5 bases). The CDR3 is made up of 14 amino acids. Trimming cost V 6 bases and J 5 bases, with 17 bases left between them. The germline V gene has CDR1 MDHEN and CDR2 SYDVKM. Here the CDR3 reads CASRVSGRIHEQYF. The CDR3 DNA is TGTGCCAGCAGGGTCTCGGGGAGAATCCACGAGCAGTACTTC. The whole variable domain, filled in from reference TRBV28 and TRBJ2-7, reads DVKVTQSSRYLVKRTGEKVFLECVQDMDHENMFWYRQDPGLGLRLIYFSYDVKMKEKGDIPEGYSVSREKKERFSLILESASTNQTSMYLCASRVSGRIHEQYFGPGTRLTVT.

The chain recombines TRBV23-1 with TRBJ1-2; D is unresolved. TRBV23-1 is annotated as an ORF whose role is uncertain. V gave up 0 bases and J gave up 0 bases, with 8 bases separating them. This CDR3 has 15 residues. Here the CDR3 reads CASSQSVDANYGYTF. The CDR3 nucleotides are TGCGCCAGCAGTCAATCGGTAGACGCTAACTATGGCTACACCTTC.

This rearrangement joins TRBV29-1 to TRBJ2-1, with D unresolved. The V gene's germline CDR1 is SQVTM and CDR2 ANQGSEA. Trimming pared 6 bases from V and 9 bases from J, leaving 12 bases between. The CDR3 runs 11 residues. The DNA for the CDR3 is TGCAGCGTGTCCCTGGTGGGTGAGCAGTTCTTC. Amino acids: CSVSLVGEQFF.

This chain links TRBV30 with TRBJ1-1, with 8 bases identical to TRBD1. CDR3 size: 14 residues. Per germline, CDR1 GTSNPN and CDR2 SVGIG (reference sequence). J lost 6 bases, V lost 0 bases, and 6 bases had no gene match. CDR3 region: CAWSVGTGVAEAFF. In DNA, the CDR3 is TGTGCCTGGAGTGTGGGGACAGGTGTCGCTGAAGCTTTCTTT.

The chain combines TRBV7-2 with TRBJ2-3; D ambiguous. The CDR3 consists of 15 residues. CDR1 and CDR2 (germline): SGHTA, FQGNSA. V lost 1 base, J lost 1 base, and 9 bases lay in between. The CDR3 region has the DNA TGTGCCAGCAGCTTAGTGTTGCAGGGCACAGATACGCAGTATTTT. Translated, it gives CASSLVLQGTDTQYF.

This chain links TRBV14 with TRBJ2-7; the match to TRBD2 covers 9 bases. Per the germline V gene, CDR1 is SGHDN and CDR2 is FVKESK. Losses at the gene ends were 1 base for V and 3 bases for J; bases not matched to a gene: 1. The CDR3 has 14 residues. The CDR3 sequence: CASSQGLADYEQYF. The CDR3 bases are TGTGCCAGCAGCCAAGGACTAGCGGACTACGAGCAGTACTTC.

This clone was observed a handful of times. The chain recombines TRBV27 with TRBJ1-5; D uncertain. Trimming took 2 bases from V and 2 from J, leaving 7 bases between them. The V gene's germline CDR1 is MNHEY and CDR2 SMNVEV (reference sequence). The CDR3 length is 14 residues. CDR3 sequence reads: CASSLVQGNQPQHF. In DNA, the CDR3 is TGTGCCAGCAGTTTAGTTCAGGGCAATCAGCCCCAGCATTTT.

J is TRBJ1-5 and V is TRBV11-2; D might be TRBD1 (6 bases). Looked up from germline, CDR1 is SGHAT and CDR2 is FQNNGV. The CDR3 sequence is 17 residues long. V lost 4 bases, J lost 2 bases, and 18 bases lay in between. The CDR3 is CASSSDPGGGGNQPQHF. CDR3 DNA sequence: TGTGCCAGCAGCTCAGACCCCGGTGGGGGCGGCAATCAGCCCCAGCATTTT.

This chain uses TRBV28 with TRBJ2-7; TRBD2 might be the D (6 bases). This CDR3 comprises 20 residues. The V end was cut by 7 bases, the J end by 3 bases, with 34 bases between. Germline CDR1 reads MDHEN; CDR2 reads SYDVKM. The CDR3 sequence: CASTLASGTAGDLRNYEQYF. The CDR3 DNA follows: TGTGCCAGCACCCTCGCTTCGGGGACTGCCGGGGATCTTAGAAACTACGAGCAGTACTTC. The whole variable domain, remainder taken from reference TRBV28 and TRBJ2-7, is DVKVTQSSRYLVKRTGEKVFLECVQDMDHENMFWYRQDPGLGLRLIYFSYDVKMKEKGDIPEGYSVSREKKERFSLILESASTNQTSMYLCASTLASGTAGDLRNYEQYFGPGTRLTVT.

The chain uses TRBV30 and TRBJ2-7, with TRBD1 as a possible D gene (6 bases). Trimming took off 6 bases at V and 3 bases at J, with 12 bases between the two ends. Germline CDR1 reads GTSNPN; CDR2 reads SVGIG (reference sequence). The CDR3 runs to 12 residues. The CDR3 protein is CACAADSYEQYF. In DNA, the CDR3 is TGTGCCTGTGCTGCGGACAGCTACGAGCAGTACTTC.

This clone was seen only once. This rearrangement joins TRBV11-2 to TRBJ2-7, with D possibly TRBD1 on 5 matching bases. V gave up 2 bases and J gave up 7 bases, with 9 bases separating them. Germline V gene sequence: CDR1 SGHAT, CDR2 FQNNGV. This CDR3 comprises 12 residues. Here the CDR3 reads CASSLRRQEQYF. The CDR3 region has the DNA TGTGCCAGCAGCTTAAGGCGACAGGAGCAGTACTTC.

The chain uses TRBV7-9 and TRBJ2-3; possibly TRBD2 for D (5 bases). V was shortened by 4 bases and J by 4 bases, with 15 bases between the two germline ends. This CDR3 is built from 15 residues. CDR1 SEHNR and CDR2 FQNEAQ come from the germline V gene (reference sequence). The CDR3 DNA sequence: TGTGCCAGCAGCTCTAGCCCGACCAAGCCAGATACGCAGTATTTT. Translating gives CASSSSPTKPDTQYF.

In this sample, this clone turned up once. The chain combines TRBV27 with TRBJ1-4; maybe TRBD1 (5 bases). Germline CDR1 is MNHEY and CDR2 is SMNVEV (reference sequence). The CDR3 is made up of 15 amino acids. V lost 5 bases to trimming and J lost 1 base, with 11 bases between them. CDR3 coding DNA: TGTGCCAGCAGTCCGCGGGACGGAACTAATGAAAAACTGTTTTTT. It is translated as CASSPRDGTNEKLFF.

The chain couples TRBV5-4 to TRBJ2-6, with D possibly called TRBD1 or TRBD2 (6 bases each). This CDR3 has 16 residues. Trimming left V 4 bases short and J 1 base short, with 12 bases between. Per germline, CDR1 SGHNT and CDR2 YYREEE (reference sequence). This chain's CDR3 is CASSTPGASGANVLTF. The CDR3 DNA is TGTGCCAGCAGCACCCCGGGGGCGTCTGGGGCCAACGTCCTGACTTTC.

V usage is TRBV2 and J usage is TRBJ2-2; D gene ambiguous. V was pared by 3 bases and J by 2 bases, with 4 bases between. Germline assignment: CDR1 SNHLY and CDR2 FYNNEI. The CDR3 is 13 amino acids. CDR3 in DNA: TGTGCCAGCAGTGACAGCAACACCGGGGAGCTGTTTTTT. It specifies CASSDSNTGELFF. The full variable domain, with the rest looked up from reference TRBV2 and TRBJ2-2, is EPEVTQTPSHQVTQMGQEVILRCVPISNHLYFYWYRQILGQKVEFLVSFYNNEISEKSEIFDDQFSVERPDGSNFTLKIRSTKLEDSAMYFCASSDSNTGELFFGEGSRLTVL.

The chain joins TRBV28 to TRBJ2-1; D gene ambiguous. CDR3 size: 14 residues. V was shortened by 4 bases and J by 5 bases, with 12 bases between the two germline ends. Germline V lookup: CDR1 MDHEN, CDR2 SYDVKM. The CDR3 region has the DNA TGTGCCAGCAGTTCCGACACCGGTGACAATGAGCAGTTCTTC. This translates into CASSSDTGDNEQFF.

V usage is TRBV5-1 and J usage is TRBJ2-1, with D tentatively TRBD1 (6 bases). V lost 5 bases, J lost 10 bases, and 16 bases lay in between. The CDR3 is 13 residues long. CDR1 and CDR2 (germline): SGHRS, YFSETQ. The CDR3 is CASRHTSGTEQFF. CDR3 bases: TGCGCCAGCAGACATACATCCGGGACAGAGCAGTTCTTC.

The V and J genes are TRBV27 and TRBJ2-1, with no clear D. Germline V gene sequence: CDR1 MNHEY, CDR2 SMNVEV (reference sequence). The CDR3 covers 12 residues. Trimming left V 3 bases short and J 5 bases short, with 5 bases between. CDR3 in amino acids: CASSFPHNEQFF. The CDR3 DNA follows: TGTGCCAGCAGTTTCCCCCACAATGAGCAGTTCTTC.

V is TRBV7-9 and J is TRBJ1-2, with D possibly matching TRBD1 (5 bases). CDR1 and CDR2 from the germline V gene are SEHNR and FQNEAQ (reference sequence). Between the trimmed V and J ends, which lost 3 bases and 4 bases, there was a span of 9 bases. The CDR3 contains 13 residues. The CDR3 nucleotides read TGTGCCAGCAGCTTGGGACTGCTCTATGGCTACACCTTC. Its protein product is CASSLGLLYGYTF.

As DNA, the CDR3 is TGTGCCAGCAGCACCCGGACAGGGATTGTCGGCGAGCAGTACTTC. This gives the protein CASSTRTGIVGEQYF. V usage is TRBV5-5 and J usage is TRBJ2-7, with 8 bases fitting TRBD1. Germline assignment: CDR1 SGHKS and CDR2 YYEKEE (reference sequence). The V gene end was trimmed by 4 bases and the J gene end by 6 bases; junction bases not matched to a gene: 12. The CDR3 has 15 residues.